This is a list of T cell receptor beta chains from one sample in a study of molecular identifiers for immune sequencing clone quantification. TCRdb analysed the PCR reads with MiXCR anew, one entry per CDR3 protein. The sample carries approximately 500,000 distinct CDR3 sequences, 25% recorded once. Sequenced sample: naive CD8+ T cells from blood, with Jurkat cell RNA spiked in. The receptors originated from a human donor in good health. Some libraries in this study had Jurkat cell RNA spiked in. Each CDR3 is given with its conserved first and last residue. The D gene is left open where the match is weak. Only some rows state a clone size, as once, few, many or a class for expanded clones.

>TRBV4-3|TRBJ2-7|many|TRBD1
CASFRTGSLFYEQYF
TGCGCCAGTTTCCGGACAGGGAGTCTTTTCTACGAGCAGTACTTC
>TRBV6-2/TRBV6-3|TRBJ2-7|.|.
CASSYPDFSMWYEQYF
TGTGCCAGCAGTTATCCGGACTTTTCGATGTGGTACGAGCAGTACTTC
>TRBV19|TRBJ2-5|.|TRBD1
CASMWTGTLGETQYF
TGTGCCAGTATGTGGACAGGAACTCTGGGGGAGACCCAGTACTTC
>TRBV6-2/TRBV6-3|TRBJ2-5|.|.
CASSYVQGAETQYF
TGTGCCAGCAGTTACGTACAGGGCGCCGAGACCCAGTACTTC
>TRBV12-3/TRBV12-4|TRBJ2-7|.|.
CASSFYEQSF
TGTGCCAGCAGCTTCTACGAGCAGTCCTTC
>TRBV10-3|TRBJ2-7|.|TRBD2
CAISGGGFSYEQYF
TGTGCCATCAGTGGCGGGGGGTTCTCCTACGAGCAGTACTTC
>TRBV6-2/TRBV6-3|TRBJ1-5|many|.
CASSSTGWNQPQHF
TGTGCCAGCAGTTCAACAGGGTGGAATCAGCCCCAGCATTTT
>TRBV6-5|TRBJ2-3|many|.
CASSYIVGGITDTQYF
TGTGCCAGCAGTTACATCGTGGGGGGAATCACAGATACGCAGTATTTT
>TRBV10-2|TRBJ1-4|few|.
CASSVSGFNEKLFF
TGCGCCAGCAGTGTTTCAGGTTTTAATGAAAAACTGTTTTTT
>TRBV24-1|TRBJ2-5|.|.
CATSAGSSGETQYF
TGTGCCACCAGTGCCGGCAGTTCGGGGGAGACCCAGTACTTC
>TRBV6-2/TRBV6-3|TRBJ2-2|.|.
CASGIASGELFF
TGTGCCAGCGGGATTGCGTCCGGGGAGCTGTTTTTT
>TRBV6-6|TRBJ2-1|.|.
CASNPQAYNEQFF
TGTGCCAGCAACCCGCAGGCTTACAATGAGCAGTTCTTC
>TRBV9|TRBJ2-2|many|.
CASSPSTGELFF
TGTGCCAGCAGCCCGTCTACCGGGGAGCTGTTTTTT
>TRBV30|TRBJ1-1|.|.
CAWAKMNTEAFF
TGTGCCTGGGCCAAGATGAACACTGAAGCTTTCTTT
>TRBV5-6|TRBJ1-5|many|.
CASSFQQTPNQPQHF
TGTGCCAGCAGCTTCCAGCAAACCCCAAATCAGCCCCAACATTTT
>TRBV4-3|TRBJ1-6|few|.
CASSPTGWNSPLHF
TGCGCCAGCAGCCCCACAGGGTGGAATTCACCCCTCCACTTT
>TRBV9|TRBJ1-3|.|TRBD1
CASSVGGGYSSGNTIYF
TGTGCCAGCAGCGTAGGAGGGGGCTACAGCTCTGGAAACACCATATATTTT
>TRBV10-1|TRBJ2-2|.|.
CASSDLTANTGELFF
TGCGCCAGCAGCGATTTGACAGCGAACACCGGGGAGCTGTTTTTT
>TRBV30|TRBJ2-3|many|.
CAWGQPIHTDTQYF
TGTGCCTGGGGACAGCCTATTCACACAGATACGCAGTATTTT
>TRBV7-2|TRBJ1-5|.|.
CASSLDVLPYSNQPQHF
TGTGCCAGCAGCTTAGACGTACTGCCTTATAGCAATCAGCCCCAGCATTTT
>TRBV5-1|TRBJ2-7|.|.
CASSFEGFPYEQYF
TGCGCCAGCAGCTTTGAAGGTTTCCCCTACGAGCAGTACTTC
>TRBV3-1|TRBJ2-1|few|TRBD2
CASSQVGLEGEQFF
TGTGCCAGCAGCCAAGTCGGACTAGAGGGTGAGCAGTTCTTC
>TRBV4-3|TRBJ1-2|once|TRBD1
CAGSQDSTGQGVGDYGYTF
TGCGCCGGCAGCCAAGATTCGACGGGACAGGGAGTGGGGGACTATGGCTACACCTTC
>TRBV3-1|TRBJ2-5|many|.
CASSPGEQETQYF
TGTGCCAGTAGTCCGGGTGAACAAGAGACCCAGTACTTC
>TRBV7-2|TRBJ1-1|.|TRBD1
CASSFIVTGGTEAFF
TGTGCCAGCAGCTTCATCGTGACAGGGGGTACTGAAGCTTTCTTT
>TRBV12-5|TRBJ2-5|.|.
CASGLCGGAWDQETQYF
TGTGCTAGTGGTTTGTGTGGGGGTGCGTGGGATCAAGAGACCCAGTACTTC
>TRBV27|TRBJ2-2|.|TRBD2
CASRELAGGPGELIF
TGTGCCAGCAGGGAACTAGCGGGGGGGCCCGGGGAGCTGATTTTT
>TRBV4-1|TRBJ2-5|few|TRBD2
CASSQDLSGAGQETQYF
TGCGCCAGCAGCCAAGATTTGTCGGGAGCGGGGCAAGAGACCCAGTACTTC
>TRBV13|TRBJ2-3|many|.
CASSYLGRFDTDTQYF
TGTGCCAGCAGCTACCTTGGACGATTTGACACAGATACGCAGTATTTT
>TRBV4-3|TRBJ2-7|many|TRBD1
CASSQARQGGYEQYF
TGCGCCAGCAGCCAAGCTCGACAGGGGGGGTACGAGCAGTACTTC
>TRBV7-7|TRBJ2-2|.|TRBD2
CASSTLAGMNTGELFF
TGTGCTAGCAGCACACTAGCGGGAATGAACACCGGGGAGCTGTTTTTT
>TRBV14|TRBJ2-6|few|.
CASSDLRGTGANVLTF
TGTGCCAGCAGCGATTTGAGGGGAACCGGGGCCAACGTCCTGACTTTC
>TRBV10-3|TRBJ2-3|.|TRBD2
CAISDPNLLAGVTDTQYF
TGTGCCATCAGTGACCCGAACTTACTAGCGGGAGTTACAGATACGCAGTATTTT
>TRBV19|TRBJ2-4|few|.
CASIWRNIQYF
TGTGCCAGTATTTGGAGGAACATTCAGTACTTC